A selection of T cell receptor beta chains follows, all from one sample in a study of CD8 T cells in ankylosing spondylitis. Each CDR3 protein is one row after TCRdb ran MiXCR on the 5' RACE reads. The sample consists of about 320,000 distinct CDR3 sequences, around 10% of them appearing once. Specimen: blood, either unsorted or a sorted T cell fraction (not recorded which). These receptors came from a female donor with ankylosing spondylitis or in good health (not recorded which). The CDR3 runs from the conserved cysteine through the conserved F or W. A D gene is named only where the DNA matches it firmly. Size is stated for part of the rows, as once, few or many counts, or as a class when the clone is expanded.

TRBV20-1	many	TRBJ2-1	.	CSARSYEQFF	TGCAGTGCTAGGTCATATGAGCAGTTCTTC
TRBV24-1	.	TRBJ1-2	.	CATSDSGRGYTF	TGTGCCACCAGTGATTCGGGACGTGGCTACACCTTC
TRBV7-2	many	TRBJ2-5	TRBD2	CASSFRLALVQETQYF	TGTGCCAGCAGCTTTAGACTAGCTTTGGTCCAAGAGACCCAGTACTTC
TRBV28	many	TRBJ2-7	.	CASASGDSEQYF	TGTGCCAGCGCCTCAGGGGACTCCGAGCAGTACTTC
TRBV20-1	.	TRBJ2-7	.	CSARVPGRDVYEQYF	TGCAGTGCTAGGGTCCCCGGGAGAGACGTCTACGAGCAGTACTTC
TRBV5-1	many	TRBJ1-1	.	CASAADRINTEAFF	TGCGCCAGCGCTGCAGACAGGATAAACACTGAAGCTTTCTTT
TRBV20-1	many	TRBJ1-1	.	CSARLTGVVTEAFF	TGCAGTGCTAGGCTAACAGGCGTAGTCACTGAAGCTTTCTTT
TRBV7-2	many	TRBJ2-1	TRBD1	CASSSRDRALNNEQFF	TGTGCCAGCAGCTCCCGGGACAGAGCTTTAAACAATGAGCAGTTCTTC
TRBV20-1	many	TRBJ1-4	.	CSVRRTDEKLFF	TGCAGTGTTCGACGGACGGATGAAAAACTGTTTTTT
TRBV7-2	few	TRBJ1-5	.	CASSSQEVNGPQHF	TGTGCCAGCAGCTCTCAGGAGGTCAATGGGCCCCAGCATTTT
TRBV7-9	.	TRBJ1-4	.	CASSLGGQNEKLFF	TGTGCCAGCAGCCTAGGTGGTCAGAATGAAAAACTGTTTTTT
TRBV29-1	many	TRBJ2-1	.	CSVEARAGYNEQFF	TGCAGCGTTGAAGCGAGGGCAGGGTACAATGAGCAGTTCTTC
TRBV6-5	many	TRBJ1-2	.	CASSYSLQSGGYTF	TGTGCCAGCAGTTACTCGCTTCAGAGCGGGGGCTACACCTTC
TRBV28	many	TRBJ2-5	.	CASSLSGEVETQYF	TGTGCCAGCAGTTTATCAGGGGAGGTGGAGACCCAGTACTTC
TRBV7-6	.	TRBJ1-5	.	CASSPNPRHQPQHF	TGTGCCAGCAGCCCCAATCCACGTCATCAGCCCCAGCATTTT
TRBV15	many	TRBJ2-1	.	CATSREVRGTEQFF	TGTGCCACCAGCAGAGAGGTGCGAGGGACTGAGCAGTTCTTC
TRBV21-1	few	TRBJ2-3	.	CASSSQSGLWRDTQYF	TGTGCCAGCAGCAGCCAAAGTGGACTATGGAGGGATACGCAGTATTTT
TRBV5-1	few	TRBJ2-7	TRBD1	CASSLGTGRRFDEQYF	TGCGCCAGCAGCTTGGGGACAGGGAGGAGATTCGACGAGCAGTACTTC
TRBV20-1	many	TRBJ2-3	TRBD2	CSANGAGVNTDTQYF	TGCAGTGCTAATGGAGCGGGAGTGAACACAGATACGCAGTATTTT
TRBV5-1	.	TRBJ2-3	TRBD1	CASRDVGGLRPDTQYF	TGCGCCAGCAGGGACGTAGGGGGCCTTAGGCCCGATACGCAGTATTTT
TRBV27	many	TRBJ2-2	.	CASRFTNTGELFF	TGTGCCAGCAGATTTACGAACACCGGGGAGCTGTTTTTT
TRBV7-3	many	TRBJ2-2	.	CASSLSGGPGELFF	TGTGCCAGCAGCTTAAGCGGGGGCCCCGGGGAGCTGTTTTTT
TRBV4-3	many	TRBJ2-1	.	CASSQDVGTAGVANEQFF	TGCGCCAGCAGCCAAGATGTTGGGACAGCGGGAGTAGCTAATGAGCAGTTCTTC
TRBV9	many	TRBJ2-5	TRBD1	CASSVGGAGGQETQYF	TGTGCCAGCAGCGTAGGGGGAGCAGGGGGCCAAGAGACCCAGTACTTC
TRBV5-5	many	TRBJ1-2	.	CASSLDYRANYGYTF	TGTGCCAGCAGCTTGGACTACAGGGCGAACTATGGCTACACCTTC
TRBV6-1	many	TRBJ1-5	TRBD1	CASSEIRGGNQPQHF	TGTGCCAGCAGCGAAATCAGGGGGGGCAATCAGCCCCAGCATTTT
TRBV28	many	TRBJ2-2	.	CASSFRTTNTGELFF	TGTGCCAGCAGTTTCCGGACTACTAACACCGGGGAGCTGTTTTTT
TRBV30	.	TRBJ1-4	TRBD1	CAWSPLGTGDEKLFF	TGTGCCTGGAGTCCACTAGGGACAGGGGACGAAAAACTGTTTTTT
TRBV20-1	many	TRBJ1-1	.	CSAREKGRNTEAFF	TGCAGTGCTAGAGAAAAGGGCCGGAACACTGAAGCTTTCTTT
TRBV7-3	many	TRBJ2-3	.	CASSLGSGGEADTQYF	TGTGCCAGCAGCTTAGGATCGGGGGGCGAGGCAGATACGCAGTATTTT
TRBV6-2/TRBV6-3	.	TRBJ2-2	.	CASTPRGRDTGELFF	TGTGCCAGCACCCCGAGGGGTCGGGACACCGGGGAGCTGTTTTTT
TRBV27	many	TRBJ2-7	.	CASKIFGDFYEQYF	TGTGCCAGCAAGATCTTTGGGGATTTTTACGAGCAGTACTTC
TRBV7-9	many	TRBJ2-1	TRBD2	CASSLGTSIGNEQFF	TGTGCCAGCAGCTTAGGGACTAGCATTGGCAATGAGCAGTTCTTC
TRBV20-1	many	TRBJ2-3	TRBD2	CSAVGTSGGSADTQYF	TGCAGTGCCGTAGGGACTAGCGGGGGTAGCGCAGATACGCAGTATTTT
TRBV20-1	few	TRBJ2-2	.	CSATRDSNTGELFF	TGCAGTGCTACCCGGGACTCGAACACCGGGGAGCTGTTTTTT
TRBV11-1	many	TRBJ2-6	TRBD2	CASSLVVGTSGGFSGANVLTF	TGTGCCAGCAGCTTAGTCGTGGGTACTAGCGGGGGATTCTCTGGGGCCAACGTCCTGACTTTC
TRBV11-2	many	TRBJ2-7	.	CASSSAHSHEQYF	TGTGCCAGCAGCTCCGCACACTCCCACGAGCAGTACTTC
TRBV20-1	.	TRBJ2-5	.	CSARFQAETQYF	TGCAGTGCTAGATTCCAGGCAGAGACCCAGTACTTC
TRBV12-3/TRBV12-4	few	TRBJ2-1	TRBD2	CASKTPGLAYNEQFF	TGTGCCAGCAAGACCCCGGGACTAGCTTACAATGAGCAGTTCTTC
TRBV4-2	.	TRBJ1-2	.	CASRGGSYGYTF	TGTGCCAGCAGGGGAGGCTCCTATGGCTACACCTTC
TRBV29-1	many	TRBJ2-3	.	CSVEFGTDTQYF	TGCAGCGTTGAGTTTGGCACAGATACGCAGTATTTT